This TCR beta chain was obtained from a study of blood T cell repertoires in COVID-19. This CDR3 comprises 15 residues. Germline V gene sequence: CDR1 SGHVS, CDR2 FQNEAQ. The V and J ends lost 5 bases and 8 bases respectively, with 19 bases between them. Some clones are missing from TCRdb's copy, which holds only in-frame ones; the method was immunoSEQ multiplex PCR. In the table there are around 400,000 clones, roughly 91% of which are singletons. This clone has just a few counts. The TCR originated in a woman in her 30s who had recovered from COVID-19. Sequenced input: PBMCs or T cells enriched from blood (not recorded which). This chain uses TRBV7-8 with TRBJ2-1; a possible D gene is TRBD2 (6 bases). The CDR3 sequence is CASSPGGVGIDEQFF. In DNA form, the CDR3 reads TGTGCCAGCAGCCCCGGGGGAGTAGGGATAGATGAGCAGTTCTTC.